One sample yielded the 15 T cell receptor beta chains listed below, sequenced in a study of vaccination and CD4 T cells after COVID-19 (dated by TCRdb to between 2021 and 2023). These TCRs are of unknown antigen specificity. The sample's treatment or condition label, decoded: approximately 10-day PBMC culture with coronavirus spike peptide pools or control peptides (ViraFEST assay). CD4+ T cells from unexposed donors were collected before the COVID-19 pandemic (2011-2018). Libraries were made using PCR. TCRdb shows the sequencer as Illumina iSeq 100. At the Johns Hopkins FTIC core, DNA from the cultured CD4+ T cells underwent TCR sequencing with the Oncomine TCR Beta short-read assay. The QIAamp micro DNA kit was used to extract genomic DNA from the cultured CD4+ T cells. TCRdb reanalyzed the raw reads on its own, using fastp at Q25 for trimming and MiXCR for clone calling, and kept in-frame beta chains. Identical CDR3 proteins give one entry, which carries the most common genes and DNA. The sample table records roughly 8,000 distinct CDR3 sequences; 30% to 40% of these occur just once. The top ten constitute 14% of the sample.

Sequenced material: CD4+ T cells from blood, cultured in vitro. The receptors here all came from a human donor in good health.

V gene TRBV7-2 combines with J gene TRBJ1-1, with D unresolved. The germline V gene encodes CDR1 SGHTA and CDR2 FQGNSA. V gave up 3 bases and J gave up 2 bases, with 7 bases separating them. The length of the CDR3 is 13 residues. The CDR3, as DNA: TGTGCCAGCAGCTTTTCAGTTAACACTGAAGCTTTCTTT. It translates to CASSFSVNTEAFF.

This clonotype turned up a few times. CDR3 nucleotide sequence: TGCGCCAGCAGCCAAGAGGCGGCCAGCGGGAGTTTCTACGAGCAGTACTTC. Its protein product is CASSQEAASGSFYEQYF. The chain recombines TRBV4-3 with TRBJ2-7; 8 bases fit TRBD2. Germline CDR1 and CDR2: LGHNA and YSLEER. The CDR3 is made up of 17 amino acids. The V and J ends lost 0 bases and 3 bases, in that order; junction bases with no gene match: 10.

The chain couples TRBV20-1 to TRBJ2-5; D may correspond to TRBD1 or TRBD2 (5 bases each). Trimming took off 6 bases at V and 5 bases at J, with 19 bases between the two ends. The germline V gene has CDR1 DFQATT and CDR2 SNEGSKA (reference sequence). The CDR3 is 14 residues long. The CDR3 sequence is CSAPQSGPGETQYF. The DNA for the CDR3 is TGCAGTGCCCCACAGTCGGGACCCGGGGAGACCCAGTACTTC.

The chain carries TRBV20-1 and TRBJ2-2; 15 nucleotides line up with TRBD2. V was pared by 5 bases and J by 11 bases, with 3 bases of the junction left unmatched. Germline V gives CDR1 DFQATT, CDR2 SNEGSKA (reference sequence). This CDR3 has 13 amino acids. CDR3 DNA: TGCAGTGCTCCGGGACTAGCGGGAGGAGAGCTGTTTTTT. Amino acid sequence: CSAPGLAGGELFF.

This clonotype was detected only a few times. This chain uses TRBV28 with TRBJ1-1; 7 nucleotides align to TRBD1. CDR3 size: 13 residues. Losses at the gene ends were 6 bases for V and 13 bases for J; bases not matched to a gene: 14. Germline lookup yields CDR1 MDHEN and CDR2 SYDVKM. CDR3 residues: CASSPILGQVNFF. The CDR3 DNA sequence: TGTGCCAGCAGCCCGATTCTAGGACAGGTTAATTTCTTT.

The chain links TRBV5-1 to TRBJ2-5; D tentatively fits TRBD1 or TRBD2 (5 bases each). Germline assignment: CDR1 SGHRS and CDR2 YFSETQ. V lost 3 bases and J lost 1, with 7 bases in between. CDR3 length: 13 residues. Here the CDR3 DNA reads TGCGCCAGCAGCTGGGGGAGCCAAGAGACCCAGTACTTC. It codes for CASSWGSQETQYF. The whole variable domain, filled in from reference TRBV5-1 and TRBJ2-5, reads KAGVTQTPRYLIKTRGQQVTLSCSPISGHRSVSWYQQTPGQGLQFLFEYFSETQRNKGNFPGRFSGRQFSNSRSEMNVSTLELGDSALYLCASSWGSQETQYFGPGTRLLVL.

The chain links TRBV28 to TRBJ2-1; 12 nucleotides match TRBD2. The CDR3 is 15 amino acids. The germline V gene has CDR1 MDHEN and CDR2 SYDVKM. The ends lost 5 bases at V and 7 bases at J; junction bases unmatched: 6. The CDR3 sequence is CASSRLAGEINEQFF. The CDR3 DNA sequence: TGTGCCAGCAGTCGACTAGCGGGAGAAATAAATGAGCAGTTCTTC.

The genes are TRBV28 and TRBJ2-3; D call uncertain. The CDR3 length is 14 residues. Germline V gene lookup returns CDR1 MDHEN and CDR2 SYDVKM. V lost 6 bases, J lost 2 bases, and 12 bases lay in between. The CDR3 DNA follows: TGTGCCAGCAGCCCCGTTCGGAACACAGATACGCAGTATTTT. Encoded protein: CASSPVRNTDTQYF.

The chain employs TRBV7-3 and TRBJ2-6, with D possibly being TRBD1 or TRBD2 (5 bases each). Trimming removed 6 bases at V and 1 base at J, with 10 bases between. Germline-derived CDR1 and CDR2 are SGHTA and FQGTGA. The CDR3 has 15 amino acids. CDR3 region: CASSRGGSGANVLTF. DNA of the CDR3: TGTGCCAGCAGTCGTGGGGGTTCTGGGGCCAACGTCCTGACTTTC. The complete variable domain, with remaining parts taken from reference TRBV7-3 and TRBJ2-6, reads GAGVSQTPSNKVTEKGKYVELRCDPISGHTALYWYRQSLGQGPEFLIYFQGTGAADDSGLPNDRFFAVRPEGSVSTLKIQRTERGDSAVYLCASSRGGSGANVLTFGAGSRLTVL.

A few counts support this clonotype. The rearrangement uses TRBV7-3 and TRBJ2-1, with D possibly matching TRBD2 (6 bases). Germline CDR1 is SGHTA and CDR2 is FQGTGA. The CDR3 is 21 residues long. Trimming took 2 bases from V and 6 from J, leaving 32 bases between them. The CDR3 sequence: CASSLVTPRTQRASGGNEQFF. Here the CDR3 DNA reads TGTGCCAGCAGCTTAGTCACCCCCCGCACACAGCGGGCTTCGGGCGGCAATGAGCAGTTCTTC.

The V gene is TRBV11-3, the J gene TRBJ2-7, with 7 bases lining up with TRBD1. Germline CDR1 reads SGHNT; CDR2 reads YENEEA. With V trimmed by 5 bases and J by 2 bases, 3 bases remained unmatched. This CDR3 has 13 residues. The CDR3 loop reads CASSPGTAYEQYF. CDR3 sequence (DNA): TGTGCCAGCAGCCCCGGGACAGCCTACGAGCAGTACTTC.

By sample share, this clonotype is medium-sized (0.01 to 0.1%). V and J are TRBV4-3 and TRBJ2-7; D gene ambiguous. CDR3 length: 13 residues. Trimming pared 3 bases from V and 2 bases from J, leaving 8 bases between. Germline CDR1 and CDR2: LGHNA and YSLEER. CDR3 nucleotides: TGCGCCAGCAGCCAGTATCTTACCTACGAGCAGTACTTC. This codes for CASSQYLTYEQYF.

The gene calls are TRBV11-2 and TRBJ2-6, with a weak D call TRBD1 (5 bases). The CDR3 extends over 18 amino acids. Germline V gene data show CDR1 as SGHAT and CDR2 as FQNNGV. Trimming shortened V by 4 bases and J by 4 bases, and 20 bases separated the two germline ends. The CDR3 bases are TGTGCCAGCAGCTACGAGCTGGGGCGCAGAGCCGGGGCCAACGTCCTGACTTTC. Its translation: CASSYELGRRAGANVLTF.

This clonotype was detected a few times. The gene calls are TRBV20-1 and TRBJ2-7; 8 bases line up with TRBD2. Germline CDR1 and CDR2: DFQATT and SNEGSKA (reference sequence). This CDR3 is built from 14 residues. J lost 1 base, V lost 3 bases, and 5 bases had no gene match. The DNA for the CDR3 is TGCAGTGCTAGTCGACTAGCGAGATCCTACGAGCAGTACTTC. This encodes CSASRLARSYEQYF.

The chain couples TRBV5-1 to TRBJ2-7; 7 positions match TRBD1. V trimming: 1 base; J trimming: 6 bases; junction bases outside the gene matches: 7. The CDR3 runs 14 residues. CDR1 and CDR2 (germline): SGHRS, YFSETQ. CDR3 nucleotides: TGCGCCAGCAGCTTGAAGGGGGCGGTAAGCGAGCAGTACTTC. It codes for CASSLKGAVSEQYF.